This record covers a single T cell receptor (beta chain). Antigen unknown. Sequencing was performed with immunoSEQ multiplex PCR; in TCRdb, only in-frame clones are kept and a portion is missing. The repertoire has approximately 210,000 clones, around 90% of them found once; the top ten carry around 3%. The data were taken from a study of cytomegalovirus exposure and HLA in healthy donors. The study's findings and limits: In the 130 or so validation repertoires, around 95% of cluster scores exceeded 0, per a later analysis. Reportedly, cytomegalovirus status was diagnosed with high sensitivity and specificity. Listed as cytomegalovirus-associated were 170 or so TCR beta chains.

This CDR3 contains 15 residues. Germline CDR1 and CDR2: MDHEN and SYDVKM. The V gene lost 6 bases and the J gene lost 4 bases, with 17 bases spanning the gap. The sample was PBMCs. This rearrangement joins TRBV28 to TRBJ2-3; tentatively, D is TRBD2 (6 bases). The sequence was obtained from a woman under 30 in good health and CMV-seronegative. The CDR3 DNA is TGTGCCAGCAGCCCCGGGACTTCCTACCCAGATACGCAGTATTTT. Translation gives CASSPGTSYPDTQYF.